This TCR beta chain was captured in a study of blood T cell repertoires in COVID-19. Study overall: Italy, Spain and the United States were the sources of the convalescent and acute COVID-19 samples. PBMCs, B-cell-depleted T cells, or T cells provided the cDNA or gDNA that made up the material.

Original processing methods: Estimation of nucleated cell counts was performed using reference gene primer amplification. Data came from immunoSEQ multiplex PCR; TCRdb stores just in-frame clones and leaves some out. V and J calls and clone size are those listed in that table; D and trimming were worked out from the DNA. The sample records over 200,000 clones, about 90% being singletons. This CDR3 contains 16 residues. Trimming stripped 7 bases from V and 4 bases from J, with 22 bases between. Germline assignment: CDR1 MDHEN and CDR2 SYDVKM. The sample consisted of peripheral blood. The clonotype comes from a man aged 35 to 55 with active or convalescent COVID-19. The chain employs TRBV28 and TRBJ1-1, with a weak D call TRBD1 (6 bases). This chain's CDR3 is CASTPLARQASTEAFF. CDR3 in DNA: TGTGCCAGCACCCCCCTGGCCCGACAGGCGAGCACTGAAGCTTTCTTT.